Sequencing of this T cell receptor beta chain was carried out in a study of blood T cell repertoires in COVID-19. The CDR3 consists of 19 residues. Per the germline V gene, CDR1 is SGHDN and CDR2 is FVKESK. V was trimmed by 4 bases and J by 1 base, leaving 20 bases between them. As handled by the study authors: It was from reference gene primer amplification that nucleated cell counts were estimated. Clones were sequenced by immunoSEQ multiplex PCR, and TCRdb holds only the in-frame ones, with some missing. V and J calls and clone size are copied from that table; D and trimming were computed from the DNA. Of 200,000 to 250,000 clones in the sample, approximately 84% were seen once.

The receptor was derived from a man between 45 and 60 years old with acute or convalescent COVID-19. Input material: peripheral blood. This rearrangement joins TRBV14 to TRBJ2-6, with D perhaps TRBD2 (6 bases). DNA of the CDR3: TGTGCCAGCAGCCCCTTCCATGGGAAGGGAGGATCTGGGGCCAACGTCCTGACTTTC. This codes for CASSPFHGKGGSGANVLTF.